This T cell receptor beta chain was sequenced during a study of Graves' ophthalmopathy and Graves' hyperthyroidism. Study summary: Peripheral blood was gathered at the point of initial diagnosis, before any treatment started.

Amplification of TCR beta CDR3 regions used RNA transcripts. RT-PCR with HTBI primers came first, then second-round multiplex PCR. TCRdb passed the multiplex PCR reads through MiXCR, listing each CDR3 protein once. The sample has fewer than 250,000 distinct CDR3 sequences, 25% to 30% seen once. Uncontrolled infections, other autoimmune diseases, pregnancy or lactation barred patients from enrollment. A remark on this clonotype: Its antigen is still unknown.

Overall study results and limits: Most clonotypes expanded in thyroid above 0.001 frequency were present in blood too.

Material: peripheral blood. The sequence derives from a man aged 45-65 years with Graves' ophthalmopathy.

The DNA for the CDR3 is TGCGCCAGCAGTGAGTCTGTCGATTTCACAGATACGCAGTATTTT. Translation: CASSESVDFTDTQYF. The chain links TRBV10-1 to TRBJ2-3; D unresolved. The CDR3 runs to 15 residues. V was trimmed by 0 bases and J by 2 bases, leaving 9 bases between them. Germline loops: CDR1 WNHNN, CDR2 SYGVQD (reference sequence).